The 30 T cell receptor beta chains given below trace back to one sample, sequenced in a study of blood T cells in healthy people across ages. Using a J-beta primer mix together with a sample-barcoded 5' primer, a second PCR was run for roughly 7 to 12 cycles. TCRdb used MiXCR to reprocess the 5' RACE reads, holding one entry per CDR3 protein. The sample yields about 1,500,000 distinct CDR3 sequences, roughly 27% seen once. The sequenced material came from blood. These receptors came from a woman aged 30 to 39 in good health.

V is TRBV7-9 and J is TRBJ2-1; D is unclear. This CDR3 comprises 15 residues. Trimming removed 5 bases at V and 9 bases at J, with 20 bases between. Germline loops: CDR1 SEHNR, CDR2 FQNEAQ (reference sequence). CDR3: CASSPMGVGFGEQFF. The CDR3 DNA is TGTGCCAGCAGCCCGATGGGCGTCGGGTTTGGTGAGCAGTTCTTC.

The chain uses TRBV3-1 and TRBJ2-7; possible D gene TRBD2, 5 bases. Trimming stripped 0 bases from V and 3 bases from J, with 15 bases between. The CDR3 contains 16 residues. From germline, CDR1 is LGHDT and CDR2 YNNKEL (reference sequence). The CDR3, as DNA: TGTGCCAGCAGCCAAGATCTTTCGGGAATGGACTACGAGCAGTACTTC. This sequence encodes CASSQDLSGMDYEQYF.

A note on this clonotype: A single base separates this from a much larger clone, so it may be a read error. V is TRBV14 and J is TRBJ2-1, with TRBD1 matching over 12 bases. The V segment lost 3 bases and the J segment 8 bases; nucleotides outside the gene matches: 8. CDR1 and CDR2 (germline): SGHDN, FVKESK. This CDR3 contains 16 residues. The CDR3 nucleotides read TGTGCCAGCAGCCATCTCGGGACAGGGGGCTCGTATGAGCAGTTCTTC. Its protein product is CASSHLGTGGSYEQFF.

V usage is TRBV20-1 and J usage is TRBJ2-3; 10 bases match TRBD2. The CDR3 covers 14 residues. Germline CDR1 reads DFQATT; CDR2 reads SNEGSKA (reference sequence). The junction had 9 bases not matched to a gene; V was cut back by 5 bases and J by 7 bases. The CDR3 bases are TGCAGTGCTGGCGCTAGCGGGAGACGGAATACGCAGTATTTT. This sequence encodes CSAGASGRRNTQYF.

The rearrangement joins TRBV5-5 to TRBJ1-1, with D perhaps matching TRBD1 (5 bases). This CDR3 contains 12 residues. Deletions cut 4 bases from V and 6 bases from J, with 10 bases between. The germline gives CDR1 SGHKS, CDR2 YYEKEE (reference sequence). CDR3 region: CASSPSGPEAFF. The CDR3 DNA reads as TGTGCCAGCAGCCCATCAGGGCCTGAAGCTTTCTTT.

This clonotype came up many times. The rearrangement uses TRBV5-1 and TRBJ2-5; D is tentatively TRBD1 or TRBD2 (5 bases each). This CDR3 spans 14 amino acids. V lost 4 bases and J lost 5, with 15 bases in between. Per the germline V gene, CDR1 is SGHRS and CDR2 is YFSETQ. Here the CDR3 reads CASSPLRGGETQYF. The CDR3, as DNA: TGCGCCAGCAGCCCGCTTAGGGGCGGGGAGACCCAGTACTTC.

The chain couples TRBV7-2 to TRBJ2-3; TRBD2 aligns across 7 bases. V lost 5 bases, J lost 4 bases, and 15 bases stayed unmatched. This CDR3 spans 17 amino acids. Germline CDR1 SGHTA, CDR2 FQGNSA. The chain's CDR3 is CASSRRLAGVVPDTQYF. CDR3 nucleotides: TGTGCCAGCAGCCGACGACTGGCGGGAGTCGTTCCAGATACGCAGTATTTT. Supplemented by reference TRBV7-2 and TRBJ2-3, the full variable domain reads GAGVSQSPSNKVTEKGKDVELRCDPISGHTALYWYRQSLGQGLEFLIYFQGNSAPDKSGLPSDRFSAERTGGSVSTLTIQRTQQEDSAVYLCASSRRLAGVVPDTQYFGPGTRLTVL.

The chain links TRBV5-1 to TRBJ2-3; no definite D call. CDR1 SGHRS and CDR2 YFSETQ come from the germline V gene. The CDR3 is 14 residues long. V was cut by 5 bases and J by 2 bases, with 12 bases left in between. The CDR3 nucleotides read TGCGCCAGCAGAGAGTTGCCGTCCACAGATACGCAGTATTTT. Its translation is CASRELPSTDTQYF.

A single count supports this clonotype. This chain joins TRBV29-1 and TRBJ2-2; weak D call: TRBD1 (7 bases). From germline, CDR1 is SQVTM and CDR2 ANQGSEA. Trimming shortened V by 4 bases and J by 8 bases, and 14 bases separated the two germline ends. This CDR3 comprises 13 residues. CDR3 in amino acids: CSVVEGAGGELFF. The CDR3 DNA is TGCAGCGTTGTTGAGGGGGCGGGAGGGGAGCTGTTTTTT.

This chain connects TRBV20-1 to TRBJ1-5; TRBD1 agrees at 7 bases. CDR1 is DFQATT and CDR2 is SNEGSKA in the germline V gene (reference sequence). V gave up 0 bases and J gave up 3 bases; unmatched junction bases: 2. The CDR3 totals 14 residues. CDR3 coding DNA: TGCAGTGCTAGAGACAGGGGGTTCAATCAGCCCCAGCATTTT. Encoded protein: CSARDRGFNQPQHF.

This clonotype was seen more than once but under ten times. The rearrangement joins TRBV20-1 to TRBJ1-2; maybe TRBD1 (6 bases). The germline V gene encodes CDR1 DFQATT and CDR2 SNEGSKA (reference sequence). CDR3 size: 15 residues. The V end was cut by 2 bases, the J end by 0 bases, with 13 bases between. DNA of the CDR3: TGCAGTGCTAGAACGGACGACAGGCCTAACTATGGCTACACCTTC. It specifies CSARTDDRPNYGYTF.

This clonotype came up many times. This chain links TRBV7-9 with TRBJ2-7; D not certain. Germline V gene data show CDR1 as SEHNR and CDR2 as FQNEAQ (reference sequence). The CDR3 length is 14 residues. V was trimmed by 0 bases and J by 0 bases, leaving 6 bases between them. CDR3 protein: CASSLAANSYEQYF. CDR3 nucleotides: TGTGCCAGCAGCTTAGCGGCAAACTCCTACGAGCAGTACTTC.

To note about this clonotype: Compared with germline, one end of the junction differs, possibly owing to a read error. CDR3: CTSSSPGTGTYEQYF. In DNA form, the CDR3 reads TGCACCAGCAGCTCCCCCGGGACAGGAACCTACGAGCAGTACTTC. This rearrangement joins TRBV5-1 to TRBJ2-4, with 8 nucleotides matching TRBD1. Matching the DNA end better, TRBJ2-7 makes the J call doubtful. Germline V gives CDR1 SGHRS, CDR2 YFSETQ. The CDR3 spans 15 residues.

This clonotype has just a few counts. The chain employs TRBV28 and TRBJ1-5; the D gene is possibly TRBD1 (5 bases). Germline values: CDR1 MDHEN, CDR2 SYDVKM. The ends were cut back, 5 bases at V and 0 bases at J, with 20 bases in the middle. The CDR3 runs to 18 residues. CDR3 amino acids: CASSPLGEGIYSNQPQHF. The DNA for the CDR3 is TGTGCCAGCAGTCCCCTCGGAGAGGGGATATATAGCAATCAGCCCCAGCATTTT.

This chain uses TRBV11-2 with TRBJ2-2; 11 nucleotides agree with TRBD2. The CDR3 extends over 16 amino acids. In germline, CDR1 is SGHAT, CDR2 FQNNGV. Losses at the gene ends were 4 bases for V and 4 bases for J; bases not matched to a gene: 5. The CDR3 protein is CASSSGTSGPTGELFF. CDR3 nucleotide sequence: TGTGCCAGCAGCTCCGGGACTAGCGGTCCCACCGGGGAGCTGTTTTTT.

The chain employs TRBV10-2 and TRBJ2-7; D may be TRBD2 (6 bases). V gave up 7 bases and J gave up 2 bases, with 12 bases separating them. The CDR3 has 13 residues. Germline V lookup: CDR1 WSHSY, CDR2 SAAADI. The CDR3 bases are TGCGCCAGCAAGGCTAGCGCAACCTACGAGCAGTACTTC. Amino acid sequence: CASKASATYEQYF.

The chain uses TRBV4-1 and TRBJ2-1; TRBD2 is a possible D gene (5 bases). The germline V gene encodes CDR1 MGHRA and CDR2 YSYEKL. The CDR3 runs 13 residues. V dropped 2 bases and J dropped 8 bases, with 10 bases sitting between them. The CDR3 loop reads CASSQIMEDEQFF. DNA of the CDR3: TGCGCCAGCAGCCAAATAATGGAGGATGAGCAGTTCTTC.

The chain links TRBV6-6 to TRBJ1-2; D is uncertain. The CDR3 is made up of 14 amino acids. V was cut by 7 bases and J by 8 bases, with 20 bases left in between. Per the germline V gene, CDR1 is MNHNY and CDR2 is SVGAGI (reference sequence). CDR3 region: CASTLPLGKGGYTF. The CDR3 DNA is TGTGCCAGCACCCTTCCCCTGGGGAAAGGCGGCTACACCTTC.

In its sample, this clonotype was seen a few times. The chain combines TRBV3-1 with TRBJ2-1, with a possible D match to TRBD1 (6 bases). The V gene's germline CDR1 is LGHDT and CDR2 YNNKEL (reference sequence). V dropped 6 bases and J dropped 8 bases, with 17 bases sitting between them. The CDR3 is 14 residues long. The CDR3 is CASRSSGTPYEQFF. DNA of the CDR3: TGTGCCAGCAGGTCCTCCGGGACACCTTATGAGCAGTTCTTC.

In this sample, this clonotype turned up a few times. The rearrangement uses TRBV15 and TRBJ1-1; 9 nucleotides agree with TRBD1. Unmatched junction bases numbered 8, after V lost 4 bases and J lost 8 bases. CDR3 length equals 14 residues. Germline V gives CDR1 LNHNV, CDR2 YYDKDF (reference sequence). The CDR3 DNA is TGTGCCACCAGCATAGGGGGGACAGGGAGGGAAGCTTTCTTT. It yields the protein CATSIGGTGREAFF. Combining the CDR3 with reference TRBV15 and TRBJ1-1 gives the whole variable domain DAMVIQNPRYQVTQFGKPVTLSCSQTLNHNVMYWYQQKSSQAPKLLFHYYDKDFNNEADTPDNFQSRRPNTSFCFLDIRSPGLGDTAMYLCATSIGGTGREAFFGQGTRLTVV.

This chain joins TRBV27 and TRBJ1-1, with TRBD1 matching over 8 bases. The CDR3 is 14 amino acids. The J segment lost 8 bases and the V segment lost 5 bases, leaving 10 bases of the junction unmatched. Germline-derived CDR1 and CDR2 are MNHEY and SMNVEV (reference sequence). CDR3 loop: CASSPDRGAAEAFF. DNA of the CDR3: TGTGCCAGCAGTCCCGACAGGGGCGCGGCCGAAGCTTTCTTT.

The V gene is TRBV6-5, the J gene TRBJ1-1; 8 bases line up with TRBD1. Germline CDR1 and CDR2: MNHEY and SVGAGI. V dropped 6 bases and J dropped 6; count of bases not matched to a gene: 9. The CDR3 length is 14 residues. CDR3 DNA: TGTGCCAGCAGGACCAGGGGGCGGTCGGCTGAAGCTTTCTTT. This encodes CASRTRGRSAEAFF.

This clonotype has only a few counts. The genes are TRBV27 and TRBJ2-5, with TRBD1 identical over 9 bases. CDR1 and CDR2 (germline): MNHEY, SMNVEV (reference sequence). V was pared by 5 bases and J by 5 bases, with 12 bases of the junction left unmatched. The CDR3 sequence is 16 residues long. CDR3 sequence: CASSTSPGQGMETQYF. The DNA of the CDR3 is TGTGCCAGCAGTACCTCACCGGGACAGGGTATGGAGACCCAGTACTTC.

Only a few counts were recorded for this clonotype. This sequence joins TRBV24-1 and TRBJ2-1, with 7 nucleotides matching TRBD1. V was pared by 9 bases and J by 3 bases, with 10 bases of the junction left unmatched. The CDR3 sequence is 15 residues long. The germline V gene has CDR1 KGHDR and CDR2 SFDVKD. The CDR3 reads CATRGVDRDYNEQFF. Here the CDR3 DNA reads TGTGCCACCCGGGGAGTAGACAGGGACTACAATGAGCAGTTCTTC.

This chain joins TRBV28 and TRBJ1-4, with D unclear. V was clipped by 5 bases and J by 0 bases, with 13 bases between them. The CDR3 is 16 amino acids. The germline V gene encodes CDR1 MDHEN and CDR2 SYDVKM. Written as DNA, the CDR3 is TGTGCCAGCAGTCCCGGACGGGTTGCAACTAATGAAAAACTGTTTTTT. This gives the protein CASSPGRVATNEKLFF.

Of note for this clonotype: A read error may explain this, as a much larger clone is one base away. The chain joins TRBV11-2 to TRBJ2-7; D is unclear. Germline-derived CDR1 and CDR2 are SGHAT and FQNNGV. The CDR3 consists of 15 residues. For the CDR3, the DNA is TGTGCCAGCAGCCCGCGGTCAGGTCGCGTTTACGGGCAGTACTTC. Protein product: CASSPRSGRVYGQYF.

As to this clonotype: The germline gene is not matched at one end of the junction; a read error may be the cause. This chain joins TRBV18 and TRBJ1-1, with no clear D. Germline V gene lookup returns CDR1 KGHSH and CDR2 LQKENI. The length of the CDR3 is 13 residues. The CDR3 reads CANSGRTNTEAFF. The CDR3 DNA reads TGTGCCAACTCAGGAAGAACGAACACTGAAGCTTTCTTT.

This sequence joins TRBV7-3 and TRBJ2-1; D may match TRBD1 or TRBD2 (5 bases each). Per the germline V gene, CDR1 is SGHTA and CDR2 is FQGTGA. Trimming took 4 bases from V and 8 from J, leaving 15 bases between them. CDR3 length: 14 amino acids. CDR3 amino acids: CASSSGPRGDEQFF. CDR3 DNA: TGTGCCAGCAGCTCCGGGCCTCGGGGCGATGAGCAGTTCTTC.

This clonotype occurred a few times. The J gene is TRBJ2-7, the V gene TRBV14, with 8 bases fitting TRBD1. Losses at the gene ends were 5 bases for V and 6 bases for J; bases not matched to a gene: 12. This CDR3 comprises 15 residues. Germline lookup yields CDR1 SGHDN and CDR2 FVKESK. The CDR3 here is CASSSVDRGSAEQYF. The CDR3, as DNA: TGTGCCAGCAGCTCCGTTGACAGGGGATCCGCCGAGCAGTACTTC.

CDR3 region: CASSTLSGSGDTDTQYF. The CDR3 nucleotides are TGTGCCAGCAGCACCCTGAGCGGTAGCGGTGACACAGATACGCAGTATTTT. This sequence joins TRBV7-9 and TRBJ2-3; a possible D gene is TRBD2 (6 bases). The CDR3 extends over 17 amino acids. Germline lookup yields CDR1 SEHNR and CDR2 FQNEAQ (reference sequence). Trimming left V 5 bases short and J 2 bases short, with 20 bases between. The variable domain in full, completed from reference TRBV7-9 and TRBJ2-3, reads DTGVSQNPRHKITKRGQNVTFRCDPISEHNRLYWYRQTLGQGPEFLTYFQNEAQLEKSRLLSDRFSAERPKGSFSTLEIQRTEQGDSAMYLCASSTLSGSGDTDTQYFGPGTRLTVL.